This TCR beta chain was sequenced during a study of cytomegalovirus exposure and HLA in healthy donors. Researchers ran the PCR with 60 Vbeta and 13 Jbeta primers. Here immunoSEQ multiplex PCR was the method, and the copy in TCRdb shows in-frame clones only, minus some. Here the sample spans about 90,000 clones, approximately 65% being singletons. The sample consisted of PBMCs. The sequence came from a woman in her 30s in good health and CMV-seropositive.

CDR3 in DNA: TGTGCCAGCAGCTTGGGCCAGGGGAAGGCCGGGGAGCTGTTTTTT. Encoded protein: CASSLGQGKAGELFF. This chain links TRBV5-8 with TRBJ2-2; a possible D gene is TRBD1 (6 bases). Trimming took off 0 bases at V and 6 bases at J, with 12 bases between the two ends. CDR1 SGHTS and CDR2 YDEGEE come from the germline V gene. The CDR3 extends over 15 amino acids.